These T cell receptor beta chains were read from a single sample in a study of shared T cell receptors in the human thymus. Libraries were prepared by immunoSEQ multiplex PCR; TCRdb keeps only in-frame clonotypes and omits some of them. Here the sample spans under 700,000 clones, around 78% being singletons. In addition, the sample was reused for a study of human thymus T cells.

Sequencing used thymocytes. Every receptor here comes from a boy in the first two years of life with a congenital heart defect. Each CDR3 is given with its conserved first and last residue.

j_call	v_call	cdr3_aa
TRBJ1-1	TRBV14	CASSDRDRGNTEAFF
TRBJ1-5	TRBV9	CASSAGFNQPQHF
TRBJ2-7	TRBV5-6	CASSLLRGSGFHEQYF
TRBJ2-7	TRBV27	CASSTGLAGGSRYF
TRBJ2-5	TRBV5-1	CASSNPEVRGVGGETQYF
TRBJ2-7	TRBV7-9	CASSPFEQYF
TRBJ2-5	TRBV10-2	CASSARETQYF
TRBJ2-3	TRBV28	CASLRAGGTDTQYF
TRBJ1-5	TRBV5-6	CASSLRDRGPGSNQPQHF
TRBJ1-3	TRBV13	CASSLGRGKGNTIYF
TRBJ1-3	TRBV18	CASSGSHSGNTIYF
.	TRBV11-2	CASSPPWANSYEQYF
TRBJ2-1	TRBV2	CASSEGPYTRDRGEWRRGNEQFF
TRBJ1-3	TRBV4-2	CASSLPSTGDSGNTIYF
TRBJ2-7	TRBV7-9	CASSGSSYEQYF
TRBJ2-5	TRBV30	CAWSVLAGGYPRETQYF
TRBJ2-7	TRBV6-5	CASVSREGPFREQYF
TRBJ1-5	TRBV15	CATSRDTRDRISNQPQHF
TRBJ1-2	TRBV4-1	CASSQDWGGTGGQGENYGYTF
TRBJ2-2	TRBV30	CAWNNPLKDRGSGTSWGELFF
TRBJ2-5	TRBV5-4	CASSLLKAGIWEQETQYF
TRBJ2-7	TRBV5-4	CASSLWEAGPNSYEQYF
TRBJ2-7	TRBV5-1	CASSLAGQTHYEQYF
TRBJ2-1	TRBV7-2	CASSLAPSGSTYNEQFF
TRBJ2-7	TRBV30	CAWNPPSERDGEQYF
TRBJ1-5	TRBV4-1	CASSQRTGVQPQHF
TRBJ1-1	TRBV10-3	CAIRRARNTEAFF
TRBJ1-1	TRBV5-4	CASSLAGRANTEAFF
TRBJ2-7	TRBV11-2	CASSRDNPGSYEQYF
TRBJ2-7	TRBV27	CASSSQSSGGGEQYF
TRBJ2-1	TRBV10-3	CAISGLVDNEQFF
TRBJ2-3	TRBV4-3	CASSRGTASTDTQYF
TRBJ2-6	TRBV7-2	CASSLSDTGLHSGANVLTF
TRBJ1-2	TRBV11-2	CASRGGALKPNYGYTF
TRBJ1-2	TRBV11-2	CASSPVAGPPGDGYTF
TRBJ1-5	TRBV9	CASSGSFQGARGNQPQHF
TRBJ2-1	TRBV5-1	CASSLEGRVDEQFF
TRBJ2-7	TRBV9	CASSPRSVNEQYF
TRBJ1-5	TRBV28	CASSLGGGGNQPQHF
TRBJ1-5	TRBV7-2	CASSLESGSGQGAWQPQHF
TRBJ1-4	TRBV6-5	CASRGNREGNEKLFF
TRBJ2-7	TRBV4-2	CASSQVGSDRAYEQYF
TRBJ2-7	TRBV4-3	CASNRSPLLVSHEQYF
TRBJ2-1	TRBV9	CASSVESGSNEQFF
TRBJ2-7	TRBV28	CASAPRGLARVSYEQYF
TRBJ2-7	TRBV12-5	CASGLVRTVLSYEQYF
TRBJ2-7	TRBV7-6	CASSSGRGLAGSYEQYF
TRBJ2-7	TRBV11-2	CASSLRDRVAGGVDEQYF
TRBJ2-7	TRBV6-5	CASSYSGLVLYEQYF
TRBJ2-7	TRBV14	CASSHAVPTSGAPREQYF
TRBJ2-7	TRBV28	CASSFYHRGHEQYF
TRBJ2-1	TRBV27	CASSPDAGNEQFF
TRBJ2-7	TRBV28	CASSVRGAGEQYF
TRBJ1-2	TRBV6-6	CASSYWDRTGSGYTF
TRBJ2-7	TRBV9	CASSYGLAGSDEQYF
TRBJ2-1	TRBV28	CASSLCASPRMFF